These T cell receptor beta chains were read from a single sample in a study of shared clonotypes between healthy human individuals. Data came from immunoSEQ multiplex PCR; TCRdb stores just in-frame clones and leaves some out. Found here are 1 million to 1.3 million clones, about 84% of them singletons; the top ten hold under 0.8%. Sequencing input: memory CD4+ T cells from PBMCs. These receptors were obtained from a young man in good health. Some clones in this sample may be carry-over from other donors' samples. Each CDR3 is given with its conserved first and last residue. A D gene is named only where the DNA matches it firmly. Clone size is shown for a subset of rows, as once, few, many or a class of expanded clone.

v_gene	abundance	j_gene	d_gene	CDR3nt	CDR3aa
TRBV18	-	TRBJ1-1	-	TGTGCCAGCTCACCATCCAGTTCGAACACTGAAGCTTTCTTT	CASSPSSSNTEAFF
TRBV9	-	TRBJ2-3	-	TGTGCCAGCAGCCTACTAGAGGGTACGCAGTATTTT	CASSLLEGTQYF
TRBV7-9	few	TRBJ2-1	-	TGTGCCAGCAGCGTCGCAGACAATGAGCAGTTCTTC	CASSVADNEQFF
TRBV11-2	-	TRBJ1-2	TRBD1	TGTGCCAGCAGCTTAAGGGGTCCTGGACAGGGAGTTAACTATGGCTACACCTTC	CASSLRGPGQGVNYGYTF
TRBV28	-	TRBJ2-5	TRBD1	TGTGCCAGCAGTTCTCAACGGGACAGCCCGCAAGAGACCCAGTACTTC	CASSSQRDSPQETQYF
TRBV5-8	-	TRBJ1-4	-	TGTGCCAGCAGCCCGGTCTTTCGGGGGGACGGAAAACTGTTTTTT	CASSPVFRGDGKLFF
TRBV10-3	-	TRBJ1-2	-	TGTGCCATCAGTGAGTCAGCTAACTATGGCTACACCTTC	CAISESANYGYTF
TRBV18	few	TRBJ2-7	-	TGTGCCAGCTCGCCCGACAGGGAGGGCGAGCAGTACTTC	CASSPDREGEQYF
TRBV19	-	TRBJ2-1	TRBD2	TGTGCCAGTAGTAGTCGGACTAGCGGGAGGGCTCGGAATGAGCAGTTCTTC	CASSSRTSGRARNEQFF
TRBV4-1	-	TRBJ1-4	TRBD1	TGCGCCAGCAGCCTTAAACGACAGGGAACTAATGAAAAACTGTTTTTT	CASSLKRQGTNEKLFF
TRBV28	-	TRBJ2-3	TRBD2	TGTGCCAGCAGTTTTCGCGGGACTAGCGGCGGCACAGATACGCAGTATTTT	CASSFRGTSGGTDTQYF
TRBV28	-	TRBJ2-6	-	TGTGCCAGCAGTTTGGGGACCGCTCTCGCGCGGGGGGCCAACGTCCTGACTTTC	CASSLGTALARGANVLTF
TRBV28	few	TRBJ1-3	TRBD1	TGTGCCAGCATGGACAGGGACTCTGGAAACACCATATATTTT	CASMDRDSGNTIYF
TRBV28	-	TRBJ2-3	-	TGTGCCAGCAGTCCGCCGAAGGCCCGCACAGATACGCAGTATTTT	CASSPPKARTDTQYF
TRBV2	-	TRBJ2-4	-	TGTGCCAGCAAGGGCCAGCGCCTAGCCAAAAACATTCAGTACTTC	CASKGQRLAKNIQYF
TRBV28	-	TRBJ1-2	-	TGTGCCAGCAGTTCCGGGACACTCTATGGCTACACCTTC	CASSSGTLYGYTF
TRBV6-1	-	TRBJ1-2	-	TGTGCCAGCAGGTTCGACACGAACTATGGCTACACCTTC	CASRFDTNYGYTF
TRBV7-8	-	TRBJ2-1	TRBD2	TGTGCCAGCAGCTACGAGCGGGAGACCCCCTACAATGAGCAGTTCTTC	CASSYERETPYNEQFF
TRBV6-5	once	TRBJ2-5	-	TGTGCCAGCAGTTACTCGATTCAGGAGACCCAGTACTTC	CASSYSIQETQYF
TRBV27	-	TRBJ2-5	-	TGTGCCAGCAGTTTAAAGTCAGGGGAAGAGACCCAGTACTTC	CASSLKSGEETQYF
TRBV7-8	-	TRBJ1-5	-	TGTGCCAGCAGCCCCCGAGCATGGGGGGGCAATCAGCCCCAGCATTTT	CASSPRAWGGNQPQHF
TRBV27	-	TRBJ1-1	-	TGTGCCAGCAGCTCACCTCTATCGAACACTGAAGCTTTCTTT	CASSSPLSNTEAFF
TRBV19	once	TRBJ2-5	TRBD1	TGTGCCAGCTCCGGGACAGGAATCCTCCAAGAGACCCAGTACTTC	CASSGTGILQETQYF
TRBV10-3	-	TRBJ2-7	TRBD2	TGTGCCATCAGTGAGACTAGCGGGCCAGCCTACGAGCAGTACTTC	CAISETSGPAYEQYF
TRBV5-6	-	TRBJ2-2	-	TGTGCCAGCAGCTTGAGCGACCTTAGCGGTTCCACCGGGGAGCTGTTTTTT	CASSLSDLSGSTGELFF
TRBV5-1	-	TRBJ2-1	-	TGCGCCAGCTCGCGATCGCGGGCCTCTGGCGATGAGCAGTTCTTC	CASSRSRASGDEQFF
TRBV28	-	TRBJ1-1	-	TGTGCCAGCAGTTTAGGGGGCGGCTACACTGAAGCTTTCTTT	CASSLGGGYTEAFF
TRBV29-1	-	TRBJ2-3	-	TGCAGCGTTGTATCAGGGGCGGACCCTAGCACAGATACGCAGTATTTT	CSVVSGADPSTDTQYF
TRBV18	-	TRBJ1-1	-	TGTGCCAGCTCACCAGACAGGAGGAACACTGAAGCTTTCTTT	CASSPDRRNTEAFF
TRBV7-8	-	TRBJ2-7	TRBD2	TGTGCCAGCAGCTCCAGGACTAGCAACTACGAGCAGTACTTC	CASSSRTSNYEQYF
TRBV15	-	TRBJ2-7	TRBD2	TGTGCCACCAGCAGAGAGGGGAGGGTAGGGTCCTACGAGCAGTACTTC	CATSREGRVGSYEQYF
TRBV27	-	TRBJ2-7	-	TGTGCCAGCAGTTTAAGTGGGGGGCGAAAGGGCGAGCAGTACTTC	CASSLSGGRKGEQYF
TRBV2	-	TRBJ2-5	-	TGTGCCAGCAGTGAGGGCAGCCAAGAGACCCAGTACTTC	CASSEGSQETQYF
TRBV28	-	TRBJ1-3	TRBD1	TGTGCCAGCAGCCCGACCGGGACAGTTGGAAACACCATATATTTT	CASSPTGTVGNTIYF
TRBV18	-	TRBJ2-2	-	TGTGCCAGCTCACTATCTCAGGGATCCACCGGGGAGCTGTTTTTT	CASSLSQGSTGELFF
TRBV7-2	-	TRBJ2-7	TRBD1	TGTGCCAGCAGCTCACGGGGGACAGGCCACGAGCAGTACTTC	CASSSRGTGHEQYF
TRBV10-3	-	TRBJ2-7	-	TGTGCCATCAGTGAGCGGGGTTCCGGGAGCTCCTACGAGCAGTACTTC	CAISERGSGSSYEQYF